Below are 2 T cell receptor beta chains sequenced from a single sample in a study of identical twins. TCRdb passed the 5' RACE reads through MiXCR, listing each CDR3 protein once. Among about 430,000 distinct CDR3 sequences listed, roughly 20% were seen once. Sequenced material: naive T cells sorted from blood. Every receptor here comes from a man aged 50 or older in good health.

This clonotype has a handful of counts. The genes are TRBV10-3 and TRBJ1-3, with D perhaps TRBD1 (5 bases). V gave up 4 bases and J gave up 2 bases, with 9 bases separating them. This CDR3 comprises 14 residues. Germline-derived CDR1 and CDR2 are ENHRY and SYGVKD. CDR3 DNA: TGTGCCATCAGTGTGAGGGACCCTGGAAACACCATATATTTT. Translating it yields CAISVRDPGNTIYF.

The table lists this clonotype with many counts. J is TRBJ2-7 and V is TRBV29-1; the D gene is possibly TRBD1 (5 bases). Germline values: CDR1 SQVTM, CDR2 ANQGSEA. V was trimmed by 6 bases and J by 1 base, leaving 7 bases between them. The CDR3 extends over 11 amino acids. This chain's CDR3 is CSVRQSYEQYF. CDR3 DNA: TGCAGCGTAAGACAGTCCTACGAGCAGTACTTC.